A single sample is the source of the 27 T cell receptor beta chains below, sequenced in a study of tissue T cells after allogeneic stem cell transplantation. Generated by immunoSEQ multiplex PCR, the TCRdb table keeps only in-frame clones and is missing some. The data show about 6,800 clones, with roughly a third seen just once and just under 6.5% held by the top ten. Time point reported: mouse harvest day 14 after allogeneic transplant. Mouse grafts combined 10^7 T-cell-depleted bone marrow cells with 10^6 splenic CD5+ T cells. Sequenced input: skin. Every receptor here comes from a female BALB/c mouse given C57BL/6 T cells with graft-versus-host disease after an allogeneic hematopoietic cell transplant.

This clone came up a few times. The gene names here belong to mouse. The read ends 1 residue shy of where the CDR3 ends; the end is completed using the germline J gene. V usage is TRBV3 and J usage is TRBJ1-3; D unresolved. Per germline, CDR1 SNHLY and CDR2 FYNGKV (reference sequence). This CDR3 contains 15 residues. With 2 bases removed from V and 0 bases from J, the gap between germline ends came to 8 bases. The CDR3 protein is CASSLSRNSGNTLYF. The CDR3 DNA, read in part, is TGTGCCAGCAGCTTATCCAGAAATTCTGGAAATACGCTCTAT.

Concerning this clone itself: The listed genes are named as in mouse. The CDR3 extends 1 residue past the end of the read, so its final part is completed from the germline J gene. The rearrangement joins TRBV5 to TRBJ2-1; either TRBD1 or TRBD2 may fit D (5 bases each). This CDR3 comprises 15 residues. Per the germline V gene, CDR1 is LGHNA and CDR2 is YNLKQL (reference sequence). The germline V and J ends were trimmed by 3 bases and 7 bases, with 16 bases remaining between them. The sequenced CDR3 bases are TGTGCCAGCAGCCAGTTCCGGGACGGGGGAGCTGAGCAGTTC. This encodes CASSQFRDGGAEQF. The full CDR3 protein is CASSQFRDGGAEQFF.

By share, this clone counts as medium-sized. Gene names are the mouse ones. The DNA ends 1 residue before the CDR3 does, and the rest of the CDR3 is filled in from the germline J gene. The V gene is TRBV26, the J gene TRBJ2-7; the match to TRBD1 covers 9 bases. Germline V gene sequence: CDR1 KGHPV, CDR2 FQNQEV (reference sequence). The CDR3 spans 14 residues. V lost 6 bases, J lost 5 bases, and 8 bases stayed unmatched. CDR3 sequence reads: CASSRPGQGDEQYF. The CDR3 DNA, read in part, is TGTGCCAGCAGCCGACCGGGACAGGGAGATGAACAGTAC.

Points on this clone: All gene names here are mouse names. The observed sequence ends 1 residue before the CDR3 terminus, with the missing tail filled in from the germline J gene. The chain is built from TRBV4 and TRBJ2-1; 10 bases align to TRBD2. V shed 5 bases and J 3 bases; nucleotides not matched to a gene: 4. From germline, CDR1 is LGHDT and CDR2 YNNKQL (reference sequence). CDR3 length: 15 amino acids. Here the CDR3 reads CASSTNWGGYAEQFF. The sequenced CDR3 bases are TGTGCCAGCAGCACCAACTGGGGGGGCTATGCTGAGCAGTTC.

About this clone itself: Mouse gene names apply. Incomplete CDR3 DNA: TGTGCAAGCGGACTGGGAGAAACGCTGTAT. Translation: CASGLGETLY. The full CDR3 is CASGLGETLYF. The J gene is TRBJ2-3, the V gene TRBV16; TRBD2 matches at 8 bases. The DNA ends 1 residue before the CDR3 does, and the rest of the CDR3 is filled in from the germline J gene. With 8 bases clipped from V and 5 bases from J, the junction kept 0 bases outside the gene matches. Germline values: CDR1 SGHSA, CDR2 FRNQAP. The CDR3 has 11 residues.

This clone was seen a few times. All gene names here are mouse names. The sequenced fragment ends 1 residue before the CDR3 boundary, so the rest is inferred from the germline J gene. The V and J genes are TRBV26 and TRBJ1-1; 9 bases match TRBD1. The CDR3 consists of 15 residues. With 3 bases clipped from V and 1 base from J, the junction kept 3 bases outside the gene matches. Looked up from germline, CDR1 is KGHPV and CDR2 is FQNQEV (reference sequence). The CDR3 bases that were read are TGTGCCAGCAGTCTCACAGGGGGCGGAAACACAGAAGTCTTC. Residues: CASSLTGGGNTEVF. From start to end, the CDR3 is CASSLTGGGNTEVFF.

As regards this clone: The gene symbols are mouse symbols. The read finishes 1 residue shy of the CDR3 end, and the germline J gene is used to complete it. The rearrangement links TRBV23 to TRBJ2-4; the DNA was not compared with TRBD1, the D call given in the table. This CDR3 contains 14 residues. CDR1 is KGHTA, CDR2 FQNQQP, per germline. CDR3 loop: CSSSHPRGENTLYF. CDR3 bases read: TGCTCCAGCAGTCACCCCAGGGGAGAAAACACCTTGTAC.

This clone was counted a single time. The gene symbols are mouse symbols. The part of the CDR3 DNA that was read is TGTGCCAGCACCCAGGGTAGTCAAAACACCTTGTAC. It translates to CASTQGSQNTLY. The complete CDR3 reads CASTQGSQNTLYF. The genes are TRBV15 and TRBJ2-4; D perhaps matches TRBD1 (5 bases). The DNA ends 1 residue before the CDR3 does, and the rest of the CDR3 is filled in from the germline J gene. The length of the CDR3 is 13 residues. The ends were cut back, 7 bases at V and 0 bases at J, with 8 bases in the middle. Germline CDR1 and CDR2: SGHND and FRSKSL. Full variable domain (rest looked up from reference TRBV15 and TRBJ2-4): DAGVTQTPRHEVAEKGQTIILKCEPVSGHNDLFWYRQTKIQGLELLSYFRSKSLMEDGGAFKDRFKAEMLNSSFSTLKIQPTEPKDSAVYLCASTQGSQNTLYFGAGTRLSVL.

In its sample, this clone is medium-sized. Gene names and germline match the mouse. With the read ending 1 residue before the CDR3 end, the germline J gene is used to fill in that end. This chain connects TRBV24 to TRBJ2-3, with D possibly TRBD1 on 6 matching bases. The CDR3 spans 15 residues. V lost 5 bases and J 0 bases, leaving 12 bases between the germline ends. Germline V gives CDR1 KGHTA, CDR2 FRNEEI. The CDR3 DNA, read in part, is TGTGCCAGCAGTTCCCGGGACAAAAGTGCAGAAACGCTGTAT. This encodes CASSSRDKSAETLY. The full CDR3 protein reads CASSSRDKSAETLYF.

This clone is medium-sized within its sample. Gene names follow the mouse nomenclature. The CDR3 extends 1 residue past the end of the read, so its final part is completed from the germline J gene. The chain carries TRBV20 and TRBJ2-7; the match to TRBD2 covers 12 bases. This CDR3 has 14 residues. J lost 1 base, V lost 6 bases, and 4 bases had no gene match. CDR1 GFQATS and CDR2 STVNSAI come from the germline V gene. CDR3 loop: CGASDWGGSYEQYF. CDR3 DNA (partial): TGTGGTGCGTCGGACTGGGGGGGGTCCTATGAACAGTAC.

A single count supports this clone. Gene labels here are mouse ones. The read comes to an end 1 residue before the CDR3 does, leaving the germline J gene to fill in the end. This chain links TRBV3 with TRBJ2-4; the match to TRBD1 covers 9 bases. The junction had 2 bases not matched to a gene; V was cut back by 4 bases and J by 3 bases. The CDR3 is 14 residues long. Germline loops: CDR1 SNHLY, CDR2 FYNGKV (reference sequence). This CDR3 is CASSSQGAQNTLYF. The sequenced CDR3 bases are TGTGCCAGCAGCTCACAGGGGGCACAAAACACCTTGTAC.

A remark on this clone: Gene names and germline match the mouse. Read data end 1 residue before the CDR3 end; the end is taken from the germline J gene. The V gene is TRBV5, the J gene TRBJ2-1; a weak D match, TRBD2 (6 bases). CDR1 is LGHNA, CDR2 YNLKQL, per germline (reference sequence). This CDR3 is 14 amino acids long. With 3 bases removed from V and 3 bases from J, the gap between germline ends came to 9 bases. The CDR3: CASSQGGGYAEQFF. The CDR3 DNA, read in part, is TGTGCCAGCAGCCAGGGGGGTGGCTATGCTGAGCAGTTC.

This clone was seen just once. Gene labels here are mouse ones. Sequencing ends 1 residue short of the CDR3 end; the germline J gene provides the rest. This chain links TRBV2 with TRBJ1-2; D not resolved. Trimming stripped 0 bases from V and 0 bases from J, with 8 bases between. The CDR3 contains 15 residues. Germline CDR1 and CDR2: LGHNA and YSYQKL. The CDR3 loop reads CASSQESQSNSDYTF. CDR3 bases read: TGTGCCAGCAGCCAAGAATCACAGTCAAACTCCGACTACACC. The entire variable domain, with the rest obtained from reference TRBV2 and TRBJ1-2, is as follows: DPKIIQKPKYLVAVTGSEKILICEQYLGHNAMYWYRQSAKKPLEFMFSYSYQKLMDNQTASSRFQPQSSKKNHLDLQITALKPDDSATYFCASSQESQSNSDYTFGSGTRLLVI.

Concerning this clone itself: The genes are named according to mouse. The read halts 1 residue ahead of the CDR3 end, with the missing end drawn from the germline J gene. V and J are TRBV23 and TRBJ2-1; the listed D gene, TRBD2, was not tested against the DNA. Germline assignment: CDR1 KGHTA and CDR2 FQNQQP. The CDR3 is made up of 15 amino acids. CDR3 bases read: TGCTCCAGCAGTCAGGGGACTGGGAACTATGCTGAGCAGTTC. Its protein is CSSSQGTGNYAEQF. The whole CDR3 protein reads CSSSQGTGNYAEQFF.

Points on this clone: Gene names are the mouse ones. The CDR3 end lies 1 residue beyond the end of the read and is filled in from the germline J gene. Distinct nucleotide sequences in the sample also encode this CDR3. V is TRBV20 and J is TRBJ2-7; D gene uncertain. Germline V gene data show CDR1 as GFQATS and CDR2 as STVNSAI. This CDR3 has 11 residues. V was trimmed by 1 base and J by 4 bases, leaving 5 bases between them. The CDR3 is CGARGGYEQYF. CDR3 DNA (partial): TGTGGTGCTAGGGGAGGATATGAACAGTAC.

This clone is medium-sized by share. Mouse names are used for the genes. The read gets to within 1 residue of the CDR3 end, and the germline J gene fills in the rest. This rearrangement joins TRBV26 to TRBJ2-5, with 9 bases fitting TRBD1. Germline trimming cut 2 bases from V and 5 bases from J; bases unmatched to any gene: 2. The CDR3 loop spans 14 amino acids. Per germline, CDR1 KGHPV and CDR2 FQNQEV (reference sequence). CDR3 DNA, as far as it was read: TGTGCCAGCAGTCTGACAGGGGGCGGAGACACCCAGTAC. Its translation is CASSLTGGGDTQY. The entire CDR3 sequence reads CASSLTGGGDTQYF.

As regards this clone: The genes are named according to mouse. Sequencing ends 1 residue short of the CDR3 end; the germline J gene provides the rest. V and J are TRBV5 and TRBJ1-1; D is possibly TRBD1 (6 bases). CDR3 length: 15 residues. Per germline, CDR1 LGHNA and CDR2 YNLKQL (reference sequence). V lost 0 bases, J lost 3 bases, and 11 bases lay in between. The covered CDR3 bases are TGTGCCAGCAGCCAAGAAGGGCAGGGGTACACAGAAGTCTTC. Translation gives CASSQEGQGYTEVF. The whole CDR3 protein reads CASSQEGQGYTEVFF.

On this clone itself: Gene names follow the mouse nomenclature. Read coverage stops 1 residue before the CDR3 terminus; the germline J gene supplies the remainder. The chain combines TRBV19 with TRBJ1-6; 7 bases agree with TRBD1. TRBJ1-6 carries the ORF label, with uncertain function. J gave up 1 base and V 2 bases, and 3 bases lay outside the gene matches. The germline V gene has CDR1 FNHDT and CDR2 SITEND (reference sequence). The length of the CDR3 is 16 residues. The CDR3 DNA, read in part, is TGTGCCAGCAGTATCGACAGGGCCTCCTATAATTCGCCCCTCTAC. Translating gives CASSIDRASYNSPLY. The entire CDR3 sequence reads CASSIDRASYNSPLYF.

This clone appeared a few times. The gene names given are mouse names. Read sequence stops 1 residue before the CDR3 end, and the germline J gene provides the missing end. Additional DNA sequences in this sample encode the identical CDR3. The chain recombines TRBV3 with TRBJ2-7; D perhaps matches TRBD1 (5 bases). V lost 1 base and J 4 bases, leaving 5 bases between the germline ends. This CDR3 has 12 residues. Germline CDR1 is SNHLY and CDR2 is FYNGKV (reference sequence). Incomplete CDR3 DNA: TGTGCCAGCAGCTTAGAGGGGTATGAACAGTAC. The encoded protein is CASSLEGYEQY. The whole CDR3 sequence reads CASSLEGYEQYF.

This clone qualifies as medium-sized (0.01 to 0.1%). Gene names refer to mouse genes. The CDR3 goes on 1 residue after the read ends, and that part is filled in from the germline J gene. The V gene is TRBV26, the J gene TRBJ2-7, with D unresolved. From germline, CDR1 is KGHPV and CDR2 FQNQEV (reference sequence). The CDR3 is 12 amino acids. Trimming stripped 4 bases from V and 2 bases from J, with 6 bases between. The sequenced CDR3 bases are TGTGCCAGCAGTCGCCACGCCTATGAACAGTAC. Its protein is CASSRHAYEQY. The entire CDR3 sequence reads CASSRHAYEQYF.

This clone was counted a few times. Gene names refer to mouse genes. Sequencing ends 1 residue short of the CDR3 end; the germline J gene provides the rest. V is TRBV5 and J is TRBJ2-3; 8 bases align to TRBD1. Per the germline V gene, CDR1 is LGHNA and CDR2 is YNLKQL (reference sequence). This CDR3 is 15 amino acids long. V gave up 0 bases and J gave up 3 bases; unmatched junction bases: 2. CDR3 region: CASSQERQGAETLYF. The CDR3 DNA, read in part, is TGTGCCAGCAGCCAAGAAAGACAGGGGGCAGAAACGCTGTAT.

As to this clone: These gene names are mouse names. The missing CDR3 end, 1 residue past where the read stops, is filled in from the germline J gene. This chain uses TRBV24 with TRBJ2-4; D perhaps matches TRBD1 (6 bases). Deletions cut 0 bases from V and 3 bases from J, with 10 bases between. The CDR3 is 15 amino acids. Germline CDR1 KGHTA, CDR2 FRNEEI. The CDR3 spells CASSLYTGQQNTLYF. The DNA read from the CDR3 is TGTGCCAGCAGTCTGTATACAGGACAGCAAAACACCTTGTAC.

Only a few counts were recorded for this clone. Mouse germline and gene names are used. The read gets to within 1 residue of the CDR3 end, and the germline J gene fills in the rest. The rearrangement links TRBV13-2 to TRBJ2-4; a weak D match, TRBD2 (5 bases). Germline values: CDR1 NNHNN, CDR2 SYGAGS (reference sequence). CDR3 size: 13 residues. V dropped 0 bases and J dropped 4 bases, with 6 bases sitting between them. CDR3 DNA, as far as it was read: TGTGCCAGCGGTGATGCTGGGAAAAACACCTTGTAC. It codes for CASGDAGKNTLY. The whole CDR3 protein reads CASGDAGKNTLYF.

This clone occurred once. The gene symbols are mouse symbols. The observed sequence ends 1 residue before the CDR3 terminus, with the missing tail filled in from the germline J gene. This chain uses TRBV26 with TRBJ2-4; 8 bases map to TRBD1. CDR3 size: 13 residues. Germline assignment: CDR1 KGHPV and CDR2 FQNQEV (reference sequence). The J segment lost 4 bases and the V segment lost 4 bases, leaving 1 base of the junction unmatched. CDR3 DNA, as far as it was read: TGTGCCAGCAGTCAGACAGGGGAAAACACCTTGTAC. Amino acid sequence: CASSQTGENTLY. The CDR3 in its entirety is CASSQTGENTLYF.

This clone came up a few times. Gene and germline names: mouse. The read comes to an end 1 residue before the CDR3 does, leaving the germline J gene to fill in the end. This chain links TRBV31 with TRBJ2-7; D might be TRBD1 (6 bases). The CDR3 loop spans 14 amino acids. Trimming cost V 4 bases and J 0 bases, with 13 bases left between them. Germline V gene data show CDR1 as GKSSPN and CDR2 as SITVG. The DNA read from the CDR3 is TGTGCCTGGAAAGACCCGGACAGCTCCTATGAACAGTAC. Amino acids: CAWKDPDSSYEQY. The CDR3 in full is CAWKDPDSSYEQYF.

Only a few counts were recorded for this clone. Germline and genes: mouse. The read is 1 residue too short to cover the CDR3 end, so that end is filled in from the germline J gene. J is TRBJ1-6 and V is TRBV26, with D uncertain. TRBJ1-6 is filed as an ORF, its function uncertain. V was cut by 0 bases and J by 7 bases, with 4 bases left in between. CDR3 length: 13 amino acids. CDR1 is KGHPV and CDR2 is FQNQEV in the germline V gene (reference sequence). CDR3 loop: CASSLSPNSPLYF. CDR3 DNA (partial): TGTGCCAGCAGTCTGTCGCCGAATTCGCCCCTCTAC.

As for this clone: Genes and germline are mouse. The DNA ends 1 residue before the CDR3 does, and the rest of the CDR3 is filled in from the germline J gene. The chain combines TRBV3 with TRBJ2-7; TRBD2 matches 8 bases. The junction had 3 bases not matched to a gene; V was cut back by 3 bases and J by 2 bases. The CDR3 totals 14 residues. Looked up from germline, CDR1 is SNHLY and CDR2 is FYNGKV (reference sequence). CDR3 DNA, as far as it was read: TGTGCCAGCAGCTTTTATGGGGGGGCCTATGAACAGTAC. Translating it yields CASSFYGGAYEQY. The full CDR3 protein is CASSFYGGAYEQYF.